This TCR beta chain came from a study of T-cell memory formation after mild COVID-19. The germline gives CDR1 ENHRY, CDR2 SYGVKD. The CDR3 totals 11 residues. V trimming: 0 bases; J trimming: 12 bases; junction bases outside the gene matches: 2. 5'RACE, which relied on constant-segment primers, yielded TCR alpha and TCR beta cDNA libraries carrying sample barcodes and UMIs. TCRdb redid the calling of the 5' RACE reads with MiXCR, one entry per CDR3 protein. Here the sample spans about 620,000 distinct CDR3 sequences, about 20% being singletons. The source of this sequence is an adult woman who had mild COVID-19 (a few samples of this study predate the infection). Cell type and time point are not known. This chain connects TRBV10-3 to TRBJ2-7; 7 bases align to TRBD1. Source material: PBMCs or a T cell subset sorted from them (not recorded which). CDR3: CAISESGQRYF. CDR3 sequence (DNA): TGTGCCATCAGTGAGTCGGGACAGAGGTACTTC.